The text below deals with one T cell receptor beta chain. Study members were between roughly 18 and 100 years old and lived in roughly 24 US regions. Symptom resolution, clearance, or two negative PCRs marked donors in Cohort 3 as recovered. Per the germline V gene, CDR1 is MNHEY and CDR2 is SMNVEV (reference sequence). The ends were cut back, 2 bases at V and 2 bases at J, with 7 bases in the middle. This CDR3 is built from 13 residues. Measured with immunoSEQ multiplex PCR; TCRdb has only the in-frame clones, and not every one. The data hold 200,000 to 250,000 clones, with around nine tenths observed a single time. The sample is drawn from a study of blood T cell repertoires in COVID-19. As for the study in general: Material from acute and convalescent COVID-19 was sourced from the United States, Italy and Spain. Nucleic acid was either cDNA or gDNA, and it came from T cells, B-cell-depleted T cells, or PBMCs.

V gene TRBV27 combines with J gene TRBJ2-7; D is uncertain. The material sequenced was PBMCs or T cells enriched from blood (not recorded which). This receptor was taken from a woman in her forties or fifties who had recovered from COVID-19. In DNA form, the CDR3 reads TGTGCCAGCAGTTTAAAGCTGCCCTACGAGCAGTACTTC. It codes for CASSLKLPYEQYF.